In its sample, the clone carrying this T cell receptor beta chain was seen many times. The antigen is unknown. Unique molecular identifiers were incorporated during preparation of the TCRbeta library. TCRdb called the PCR reads again in MiXCR, with one record for every CDR3 protein. Of tens of thousands of distinct CDR3 sequences in the sample, over 15% were seen once. These data belong to a study of T-cell reconstitution after alpha-beta-depleted transplantation in children. Study-level findings and limits: Most T-cell counts and diversity one year after the transplant came from T cells that were newly produced. Several hundred expanded graft clones reportedly were the source of alpha-beta T cells about two months after transplant. The origin of high day-60 TCRbeta diversity in some patients lay in surviving recipient T cells and thymic progenitors.

The sample here was PBMCs, mostly from graft donor cells, taken 60 days after TCRalphabeta/CD19-depleted stem cell transplant. This clonotype was sampled from a male patient between 2 and 15 years old who had a stem cell transplant for acute lymphoblastic leukemia, so the T cells may come from the graft donor.

The CDR3 protein is CSASGSTDTQYF. Written as DNA, the CDR3 is TGCAGTGCTAGCGGTAGCACAGATACGCAGTATTTT. This chain links TRBV20-1 with TRBJ2-3; no definite D call. CDR3 length equals 12 residues. V lost 3 bases and J lost 0, with 4 bases in between. Germline lookup yields CDR1 DFQATT and CDR2 SNEGSKA (reference sequence).